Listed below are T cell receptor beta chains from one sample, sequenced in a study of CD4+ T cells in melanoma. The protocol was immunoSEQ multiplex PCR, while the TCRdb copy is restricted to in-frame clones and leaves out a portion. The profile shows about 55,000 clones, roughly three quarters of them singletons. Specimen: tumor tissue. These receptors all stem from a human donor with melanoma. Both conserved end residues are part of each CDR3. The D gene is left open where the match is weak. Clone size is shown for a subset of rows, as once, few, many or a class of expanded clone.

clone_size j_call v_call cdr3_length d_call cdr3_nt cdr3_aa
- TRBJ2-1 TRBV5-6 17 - TGTGCCAGCAGCTTGTCTTTTCAGCGGTACTCCTACAATGAGCAGTTCTTC CASSLSFQRYSYNEQFF
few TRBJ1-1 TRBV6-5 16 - TGTGCCAGCAGTTACTCTTGGACGGGGTTGAACACTGAAGCTTTCTTT CASSYSWTGLNTEAFF
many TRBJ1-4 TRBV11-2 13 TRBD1 TGTGCCAGCAGCCCAGGGACAGCTGAAAAACTGTTTTTT CASSPGTAEKLFF
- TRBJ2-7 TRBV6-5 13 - TGTGCCAGCTTTGAGTCCTCCTCCTACGAGCAGTACTTC CASFESSSYEQYF
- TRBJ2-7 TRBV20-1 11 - TGCAGTGCTACCCGGGACTACGAGCAGTACTTC CSATRDYEQYF
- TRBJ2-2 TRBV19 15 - TGTGCCAGTAGTAGGGGCCTAAGCGGGACCGGGGAGCTGTTTTTT CASSRGLSGTGELFF
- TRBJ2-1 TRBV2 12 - TGTGCCAGCAAGGAAGGAGGGCATGAGCAGTTCTTC CASKEGGHEQFF
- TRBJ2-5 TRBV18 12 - TGTGCCAGCTCGCAGTACCAAGAGACCCAGTACTTC CASSQYQETQYF
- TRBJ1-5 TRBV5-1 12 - TGCGCCAGCAGCTTGTGTATTCAGCCCCAGCATTTT CASSLCIQPQHF
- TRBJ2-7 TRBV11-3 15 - TGTGCCAGCAGCTACAACTATGGGACCTCCTACGAGCAGTACTTC CASSYNYGTSYEQYF
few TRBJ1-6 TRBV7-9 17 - TGTGCCAGCAGCTCCCTTATGAGGGCAGGGTTGAATTCACCCCTCCACTTT CASSSLMRAGLNSPLHF
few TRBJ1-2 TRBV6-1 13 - TGTGCCAGCAGGTTAGGCAAGAACTATGGCTACACCTTC CASRLGKNYGYTF
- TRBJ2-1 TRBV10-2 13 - TGCGCCAGCAGTGAGTACTCTGGACTAGAGCAGTTCTTC CASSEYSGLEQFF
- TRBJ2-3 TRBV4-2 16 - TGTGCCAGCAGCCAAGAAATAATATTCCGGGGGGATACGCAGTATTTT CASSQEIIFRGDTQYF
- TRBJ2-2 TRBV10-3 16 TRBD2 TGTGCCATCAGTGAGTCGGCGGGGGCGAACACCGGGGAGCTGTTTTTT CAISESAGANTGELFF
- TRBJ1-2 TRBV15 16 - TGTGCCACCAGCACTTCATTTAGGGTCGGGGACTATGGCTACACCTTC CATSTSFRVGDYGYTF
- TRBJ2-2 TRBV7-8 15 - TGTGCCAGCAGCTTAGTTAGGGTTGGCACCGGGGAGCTGTTTTTT CASSLVRVGTGELFF
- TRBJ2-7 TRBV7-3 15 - TGTGCCAGCAGCTTAGCAGGGGGGTCGGCCTACGAGCAGTACTTC CASSLAGGSAYEQYF
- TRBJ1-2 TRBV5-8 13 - TGCGCCAGCAGCCCTCGGTTTAACTATGGCTACACCTTC CASSPRFNYGYTF
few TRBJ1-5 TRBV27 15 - TGTGCCAGCAGTTTATATCCGGGCTTCAATCAGCCCCAGCATTTT CASSLYPGFNQPQHF
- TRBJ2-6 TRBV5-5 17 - TGTGCCAGCAGCTTGGAAACGTTCTCGGCTGGGGCCAACGTCCTGACTTTC CASSLETFSAGANVLTF
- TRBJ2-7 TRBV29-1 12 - TGCAGCGTTGAATTAAGGGATTACGAGCAGTACTTC CSVELRDYEQYF
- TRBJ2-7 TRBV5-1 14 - TGCGCCAGCAGCTTGGGGACACAATCCTACGAGCAGTACTTC CASSLGTQSYEQYF
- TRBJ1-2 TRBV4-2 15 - TGTGCCAGCAGCCAAGATTACCGGGGAGGCTATGGCTACACCTTC CASSQDYRGGYGYTF
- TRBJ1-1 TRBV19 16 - TGTGCCAGTAGTATTGACGTGTGGGCACAGGGTGCTGAAGCTTTCTTT CASSIDVWAQGAEAFF
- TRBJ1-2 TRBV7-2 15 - TGTGCCAGCAGCCCCCGGGACATAATTAACTATGGCTACACCTTC CASSPRDIINYGYTF